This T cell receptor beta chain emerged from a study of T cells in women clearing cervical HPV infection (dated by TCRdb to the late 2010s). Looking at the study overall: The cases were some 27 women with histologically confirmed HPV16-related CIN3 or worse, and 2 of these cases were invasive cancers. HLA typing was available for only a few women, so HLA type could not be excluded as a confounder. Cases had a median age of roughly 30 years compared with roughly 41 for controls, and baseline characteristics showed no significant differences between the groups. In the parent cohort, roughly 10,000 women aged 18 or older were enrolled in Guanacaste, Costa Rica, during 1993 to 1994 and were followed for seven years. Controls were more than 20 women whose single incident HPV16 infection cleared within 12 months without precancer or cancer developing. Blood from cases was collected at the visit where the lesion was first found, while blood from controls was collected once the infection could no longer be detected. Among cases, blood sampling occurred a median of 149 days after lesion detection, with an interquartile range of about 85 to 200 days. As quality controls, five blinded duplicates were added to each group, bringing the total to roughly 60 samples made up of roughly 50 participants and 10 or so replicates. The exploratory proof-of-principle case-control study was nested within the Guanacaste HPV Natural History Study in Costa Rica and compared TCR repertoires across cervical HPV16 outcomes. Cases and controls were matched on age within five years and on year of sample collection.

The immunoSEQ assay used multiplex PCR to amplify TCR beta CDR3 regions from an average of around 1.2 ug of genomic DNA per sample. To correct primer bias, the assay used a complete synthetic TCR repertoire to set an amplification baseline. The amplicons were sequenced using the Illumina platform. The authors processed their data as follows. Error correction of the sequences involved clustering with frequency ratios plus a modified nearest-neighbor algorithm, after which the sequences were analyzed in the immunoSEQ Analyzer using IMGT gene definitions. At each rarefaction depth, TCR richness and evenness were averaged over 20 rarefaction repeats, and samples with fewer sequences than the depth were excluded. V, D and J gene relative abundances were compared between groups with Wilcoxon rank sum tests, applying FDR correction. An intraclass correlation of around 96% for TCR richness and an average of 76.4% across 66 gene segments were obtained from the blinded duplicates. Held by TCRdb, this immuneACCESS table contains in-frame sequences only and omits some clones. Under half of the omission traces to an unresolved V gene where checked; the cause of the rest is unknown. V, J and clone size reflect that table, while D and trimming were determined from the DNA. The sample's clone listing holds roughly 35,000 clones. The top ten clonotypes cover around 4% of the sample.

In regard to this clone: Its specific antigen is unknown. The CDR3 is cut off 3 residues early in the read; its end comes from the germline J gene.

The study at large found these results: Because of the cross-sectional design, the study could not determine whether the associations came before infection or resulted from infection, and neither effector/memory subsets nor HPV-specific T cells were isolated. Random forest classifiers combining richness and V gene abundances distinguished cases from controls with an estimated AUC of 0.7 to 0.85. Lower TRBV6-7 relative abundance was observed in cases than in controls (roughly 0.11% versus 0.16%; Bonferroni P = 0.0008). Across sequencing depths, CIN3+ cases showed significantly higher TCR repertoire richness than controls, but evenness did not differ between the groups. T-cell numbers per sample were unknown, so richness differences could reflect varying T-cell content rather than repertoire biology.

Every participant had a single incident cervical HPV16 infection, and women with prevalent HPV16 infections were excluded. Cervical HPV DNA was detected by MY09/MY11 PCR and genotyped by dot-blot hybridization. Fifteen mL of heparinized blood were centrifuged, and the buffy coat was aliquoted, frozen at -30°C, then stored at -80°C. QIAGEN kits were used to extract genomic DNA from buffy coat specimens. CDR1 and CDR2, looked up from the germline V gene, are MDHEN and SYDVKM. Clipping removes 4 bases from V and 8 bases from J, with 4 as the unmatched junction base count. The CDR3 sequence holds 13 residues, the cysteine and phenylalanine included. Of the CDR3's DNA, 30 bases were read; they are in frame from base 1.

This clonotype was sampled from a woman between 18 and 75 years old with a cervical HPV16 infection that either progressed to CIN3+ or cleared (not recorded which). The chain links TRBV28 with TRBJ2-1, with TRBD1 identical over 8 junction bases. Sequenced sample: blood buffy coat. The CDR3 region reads CASSSSTGDEQFF. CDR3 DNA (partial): TGTGCCAGCAGTTCGTCGACAGGGGATGAG.